A selection of T cell receptor beta chains follows, all from one sample in a study of glioma-infiltrating T cells. TCRdb fed the multiplex PCR reads into MiXCR, producing one record per CDR3 protein. The table includes about 400,000 distinct CDR3 sequences, around 38% detected once. The sample was glioma tissue, nonneoplastic brain tissue, or PBMCs (not recorded which). The source of these receptors is a human donor with low-grade glioma or glioblastoma, undergoing nonglioma brain surgery, or in good health (not recorded which). Each CDR3 is given with its conserved first and last residue. A D gene is named only where the DNA matches it firmly. The size field is filled for only some rows; it gives once, few, many or a size class.

j_call | d_call | clone_size | v_call | cdr3_aa | cdr3_nt
TRBJ2-1 | TRBD2 | . | TRBV20-1 | CSARGGLAGVRNEQFF | TGCAGTGCTAGGGGGGGACTAGCGGGAGTTCGCAATGAGCAGTTCTTC
TRBJ1-5 | TRBD1 | . | TRBV5-8 | CASSLEWDRGGNQPQHF | TGTGCCAGCAGCTTGGAATGGGACAGAGGAGGCAATCAGCCCCAGCATTTT
TRBJ2-5 | . | . | TRBV20-1 | CSALEQGETQYF | TGCAGTGCCTTAGAACAGGGAGAGACCCAGTACTTC
TRBJ1-2 | TRBD1 | many | TRBV28 | CASSSPTGVSGGGYTF | TGTGCCAGCAGTTCCCCGACAGGGGTATCGGGCGGTGGCTACACCTTC
TRBJ2-1 | . | many | TRBV20-1 | CSAYTGRGGQFF | TGCAGTGCTTACACAGGGCGCGGAGGGCAGTTCTTC
TRBJ1-5 | TRBD1 | . | TRBV10-3 | CAIKPQGYNQPQHF | TGTGCCATCAAGCCACAGGGGTACAATCAGCCCCAGCATTTT
TRBJ1-2 | . | few | TRBV5-1 | CASSLMMGGYGYTF | TGCGCCAGCAGCTTGATGATGGGGGGCTATGGCTACACCTTC
TRBJ1-5 | TRBD1 | . | TRBV7-9 | CASSSTGKGQPQHF | TGTGCCAGCAGCTCGACAGGGAAAGGTCAGCCCCAGCATTTT
TRBJ2-1 | TRBD2 | . | TRBV18 | CASSPDKREGYNEQFF | TGTGCCAGCTCACCAGATAAGCGGGAGGGATACAATGAGCAGTTCTTC
TRBJ1-1 | TRBD1 | many | TRBV10-3 | CAIRLGQGYSEAFF | TGTGCCATCAGGTTGGGACAGGGTTACTCTGAAGCTTTCTTT
TRBJ1-1 | TRBD1 | . | TRBV7-2 | CASSLDVRGREAFF | TGTGCCAGCAGCTTAGACGTAAGGGGGCGTGAAGCTTTCTTT
TRBJ1-4 | . | . | TRBV7-6 | CASRQGRTNEKLFF | TGTGCCAGCAGACAGGGCCGAACTAATGAAAAACTGTTTTTT
TRBJ1-1 | TRBD1 | many | TRBV6-1 | CASSSTGVGTEAFF | TGTGCCAGCAGTTCGACAGGGGTAGGGACTGAAGCTTTCTTT
TRBJ2-3 | . | many | TRBV20-1 | CSAMGSATDTQYF | TGCAGTGCTATGGGTAGCGCCACAGATACGCAGTATTTT
TRBJ2-1 | TRBD2 | . | TRBV4-3 | CASSQLAGGLRHEQFF | TGCGCCAGCAGCCAACTAGCGGGAGGGTTGAGGCATGAGCAGTTCTTC
TRBJ2-1 | TRBD2 | . | TRBV6-2/TRBV6-3 | CASGGVLPRNEQFF | TGTGCCAGCGGGGGGGTGCTCCCTCGGAATGAGCAGTTCTTC
TRBJ2-1 | . | many | TRBV20-1 | CSARVSNNEQFF | TGCAGTGCTAGGGTCAGCAACAATGAGCAGTTCTTC
TRBJ1-1 | TRBD1 | many | TRBV28 | CATHQLGQGATEAFF | TGTGCCACCCACCAATTGGGACAGGGTGCAACTGAAGCTTTCTTT